This section outlines one TCR beta chain sequence together with its context. The target antigen is unknown. The repertoire was sequenced with immunoSEQ multiplex PCR; TCRdb's copy has only in-frame clones and lacks some. The repertoire holds about 1.9 million clones, with 93% as singletons. The ends were cut back, 5 bases at V and 7 bases at J, with 8 bases in the middle. The CDR3 is made up of 12 amino acids. Germline assignment: CDR1 SEHNR and CDR2 FQNEAQ (reference sequence). This entry is derived from a study of shared clonotypes between healthy human individuals. About the research overall: The donor group consisted of a couple of women and three men, aged 18 to 49.

Study findings and constraints: Rarefaction revealed incomplete sorted-subset sequencing despite large depth. The diversity represented, both genetic and in exposure history, was limited by few donors.

Naivety among CD8 cells was defined by CD45RO negativity and positive CCR7 selection, thereby excluding terminally differentiated effector memory CD45RA+ cells. The donors were all Caucasian adults (living in Nashville, Tennessee). The receptor comes from a man between 18 and 35 years old in good health. Some clones in this sample may be carry-over from other donors' samples. V usage is TRBV7-9 and J usage is TRBJ2-2; no firm D call. The sample consisted of naive CD8+ T cells from PBMCs. In nucleotides, the CDR3 is TGTGCCAGCAGCACCATGAACGGGGAGCTGTTTTTT. This encodes CASSTMNGELFF.